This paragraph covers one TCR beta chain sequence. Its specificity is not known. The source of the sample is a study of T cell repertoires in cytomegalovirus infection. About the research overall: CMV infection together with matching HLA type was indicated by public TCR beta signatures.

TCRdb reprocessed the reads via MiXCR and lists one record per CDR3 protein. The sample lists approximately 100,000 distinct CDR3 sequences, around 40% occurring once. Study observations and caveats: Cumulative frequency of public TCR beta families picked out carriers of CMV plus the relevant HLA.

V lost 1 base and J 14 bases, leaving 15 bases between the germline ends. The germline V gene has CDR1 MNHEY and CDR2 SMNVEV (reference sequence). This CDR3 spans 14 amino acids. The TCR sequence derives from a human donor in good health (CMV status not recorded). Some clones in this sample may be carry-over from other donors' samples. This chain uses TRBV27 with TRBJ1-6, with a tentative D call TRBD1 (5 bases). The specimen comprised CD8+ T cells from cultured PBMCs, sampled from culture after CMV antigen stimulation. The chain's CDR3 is CASSLFTGGESLHF. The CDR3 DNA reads TGTGCCAGCAGTTTATTTACCGGGGGGGAGTCCCTCCACTTT.